This T cell receptor beta chain was captured by sequencing in a study of regulatory T cells in long-lasting Graves disease. As for the study in general: Antithyroid drugs had been taken under 3 months by newly diagnosed Graves' patients. Study-wide points: TCR diversity was lower in persistent Graves' patients than in newly diagnosed ones.

Concerning this clonotype: The antigen remains unidentified.

Germline CDR1 SGHRS, CDR2 YFSETQ. This CDR3 contains 17 residues. The time point is: newly diagnosed GD, antithyroid drugs for less than 3 months. PBMC RNA was the source of the TCR library. A blood draw put 8.5 to 10 milliliters of peripheral blood into EDTA tubes. The TCR beta library used iRepertoire HTBI primers with Arm-PCR amplification of CDR3. TCRdb reprocessed the multiplex PCR reads via MiXCR and lists one record per CDR3 protein. The data contain about 310,000 distinct CDR3 sequences, 18% of them singletons. This TCR came from a female donor with Graves disease. Sequencing was performed on peripheral blood mononuclear cells (PBMCs), taken at new diagnosis, from a patient treated with antithyroid drugs. The genes are TRBV5-1 and TRBJ2-3; 12 bases are shared with TRBD2. The DNA end is a closer match to TRBJ2-7, so the J assignment may be wrong. CDR3 DNA: TGCGCCAGCAGCCGCACTGGGACTAGCGGGTACTCCTACGAGCAGTACTTC. Residues: CASSRTGTSGYSYEQYF.